This TCR beta chain was observed in a study of ipilimumab plus nivolumab after autologous stem cell transplantation. Notes on the study in general: Per the authors, repertoire, Treg and microbiota data justify further study.

Sequenced by immunoSEQ multiplex PCR; TCRdb stores in-frame clones only, minus some. Among 37,000 or so clones listed, over 90% were seen once. The CDR3 contains 16 residues. Germline V lookup: CDR1 MDHEN, CDR2 SYDVKM. V was clipped by 4 bases and J by 0 bases, with 12 bases between them. The table lists this clone with a count of one. The antigen is not known. The origin of this receptor is a male donor with multiple myeloma. The chain combines TRBV28 with TRBJ1-4; TRBD1 is a possible D gene (5 bases). The starting material was PBMCs, obtained in a trial of ipilimumab plus nivolumab as post-transplant consolidation. As DNA, the CDR3 is TGTGCCAGCAGTTCCCCGGGGGGGGCAACTAATGAAAAACTGTTTTTT. It encodes CASSSPGGATNEKLFF.